The 21 T cell receptor beta chains in this list originate from one sample, sequenced in a study of blood T cell repertoires in COVID-19. Data came from immunoSEQ multiplex PCR; TCRdb stores just in-frame clones and leaves some out. The profile shows more than 20,000 clones, 81% of them singletons. Sequences were obtained from peripheral blood. Receptors were obtained from a man between 45 and 60 years old with active or convalescent COVID-19.

This chain connects TRBV3-1 (or the pseudogene TRBV3-2) to TRBJ2-1; D is undetermined. The CDR3 consists of 12 residues. V lost 4 bases and J 4 bases, leaving 5 bases between the germline ends. Germline-derived CDR1 and CDR2 are LGHDT and YNNKEL (reference sequence). The CDR3: CASSLIYNEQFF. The DNA of the CDR3 is TGTGCCAGCAGCCTAATTTACAATGAGCAGTTCTTC.

Comment on this clone: Other DNA variants within this sample encode the same CDR3. The rearrangement uses TRBV12-5 and TRBJ2-3; unclear D gene. CDR1 is LGHNT, CDR2 FRNRAP, per germline. This CDR3 region has 14 residues. Trimming pared 7 bases from V and 6 bases from J, leaving 17 bases between. The CDR3: CASAPDSPRDTQYF. The CDR3 DNA sequence: TGTGCTAGTGCCCCCGACTCTCCTAGGGATACGCAGTATTTT.

This chain links TRBV10-2 with TRBJ1-6; D is possibly TRBD1 (5 bases). The ends were cut back, 4 bases at V and 7 bases at J, with 8 bases in the middle. This CDR3 contains 13 residues. Germline V gene lookup returns CDR1 WSHSY and CDR2 SAAADI. In nucleotides, the CDR3 is TGCGCCAGCAGTGGGGGGGGAAATTCACCCCTCCACTTT. The encoded protein is CASSGGGNSPLHF.

The gene calls are TRBV11-3 and TRBJ2-4; 10 nucleotides line up with TRBD1. The length of the CDR3 is 15 residues. J gave up 6 bases and V 5 bases, and 7 bases lay outside the gene matches. CDR1 SGHNT and CDR2 YENEEA come from the germline V gene. The CDR3 spells CASSAPGTGANIQYF. Here the CDR3 DNA reads TGTGCCAGCAGCGCACCCGGGACAGGGGCAAACATTCAGTACTTC.

This clone has only a few counts. The chain links TRBV6-5 to TRBJ1-4; 8 bases fit TRBD1. After removal of 8 bases from V and 8 bases from J, the junction contained 4 bases not matched to a gene. Per germline, CDR1 MNHEY and CDR2 SVGAGI. CDR3 length: 12 amino acids. The CDR3 sequence: CASRGTGEKLFF. The CDR3 DNA reads as TGTGCCAGCCGGGGGACAGGCGAAAAACTGTTTTTT.

This clone was seen a few times. The chain couples TRBV6-5 to TRBJ1-4; perhaps TRBD1 as D (5 bases). The germline gives CDR1 MNHEY, CDR2 SVGAGI. Trimming removed 2 bases from V and 4 bases from J, with 14 bases in between. The CDR3 spans 16 residues. The CDR3 loop is CASSYQGGAGNEKLFF. CDR3 in DNA: TGTGCCAGCAGTTACCAAGGCGGGGCTGGTAATGAAAAACTGTTTTTT.

The CDR3 sequence: CASSRTGHLNEKLFF. The CDR3 nucleotides read TGTGCCAGCAGCAGAACGGGACACCTTAATGAAAAACTGTTTTTT. The chain is built from TRBV5-6 and TRBJ1-4, with D maybe TRBD1 (6 bases). The CDR3 is 15 residues long. Trimming took off 4 bases at V and 4 bases at J, with 14 bases between the two ends. The germline V gene has CDR1 SGHDT and CDR2 YYEEEE.

The chain links TRBV4-1 to TRBJ2-3; 7 bases agree with TRBD1. The V and J ends lost 4 bases and 2 bases, in that order; junction bases with no gene match: 3. CDR1 is MGHRA and CDR2 is YSYEKL in the germline V gene. This CDR3 contains 14 residues. DNA of the CDR3: TGCGCCAGCAGCCGTACAGGGGCCACAGATACGCAGTATTTT. This sequence encodes CASSRTGATDTQYF.

The rearrangement joins TRBV7-6 to TRBJ1-1; TRBD1 is a possible D gene (5 bases). This CDR3 comprises 13 residues. V was pared by 3 bases and J by 3 bases, with 8 bases between. CDR1 and CDR2 from the germline V gene are SGHVS and FNYEAQ. The CDR3 DNA sequence: TGTGCCAGCAGCTTGGACACCTACACTGAAGCTTTCTTT. It yields the protein CASSLDTYTEAFF.

This chain uses TRBV30 with TRBJ2-7, with D perhaps matching TRBD1 (6 bases). This CDR3 region has 11 residues. Germline loops: CDR1 GTSNPN, CDR2 SVGIG (reference sequence). The V end lost 3 bases, the J end lost 6 bases, and 9 bases lay between the germline ends. The CDR3 region is CAWRVGGEQYF. The CDR3 DNA reads as TGTGCCTGGAGGGTAGGGGGCGAGCAGTACTTC.

The rearrangement links TRBV28 to TRBJ1-1; TRBD1 agrees at 8 bases. V lost 3 bases to trimming and J lost 4 bases; unmatched junction nucleotides: 4. Germline V gene lookup returns CDR1 MDHEN and CDR2 SYDVKM. CDR3 length: 14 amino acids. In DNA, the CDR3 is TGTGCCAGCAGTTTCGGACAGGGCAGCACTGAAGCTTTCTTT. It encodes CASSFGQGSTEAFF.

This clone was recorded once. The V gene is TRBV6-1, the J gene TRBJ2-1, with 9 bases identical to TRBD2. J was trimmed by 2 bases and V by 4 bases; bases with no gene match: 12. CDR1 is MNHNS, CDR2 SASEGT, per germline. The CDR3 extends over 18 amino acids. CDR3 region: CASSGVRGGLATYNEQFF. The CDR3, as DNA: TGTGCCAGCAGTGGGGTTAGGGGTGGACTAGCGACCTACAATGAGCAGTTCTTC.

In its sample, this clone was seen once. V is TRBV19 and J is TRBJ2-1; D may be TRBD1 (6 bases). The CDR3 has 14 residues. The V gene lost 11 bases and the J gene lost 6 bases, with 20 bases spanning the gap. CDR1 is LNHDA and CDR2 is SQIVND in the germline V gene (reference sequence). The CDR3 DNA reads TGTGCCCCCCACGACCCACTGGGGGCCAATGAGCAGTTCTTC. This encodes CAPHDPLGANEQFF.

V is TRBV27 and J is TRBJ1-1, with unresolved D. The germline CDR1 and CDR2 sequences are MNHEY and SMNVEV (reference sequence). The V gene lost 8 bases and the J gene lost 1 base, with 11 bases spanning the gap. The CDR3 is 13 amino acids. CDR3 sequence (DNA): TGTGCCAGCCTAAACGGAGGGAACACTGAAGCTTTCTTT. Its translation is CASLNGGNTEAFF.

The chain has TRBV25-1 and TRBJ1-6, with D unclear. V was trimmed by 7 bases and J by 10 bases, leaving 14 bases between them. Germline values: CDR1 MGHDK, CDR2 SYGVNS. The CDR3 sequence is 13 residues long. CDR3 sequence reads: CASTGGPLSPLHF. In nucleotides, the CDR3 is TGTGCCAGCACTGGAGGGCCATTGTCACCCCTCCACTTT.

V is TRBV11-2 and J is TRBJ2-3, with 11 bases aligning to TRBD2. The CDR3 is 15 amino acids. CDR1 is SGHAT, CDR2 FQNNGV, per germline. Unmatched junction bases numbered 3, after V lost 5 bases and J lost 2 bases. CDR3 coding DNA: TGTGCCAGCAGCGTTAGCGGGGGGGACACAGATACGCAGTATTTT. Translated, it gives CASSVSGGDTDTQYF.

The rearrangement joins TRBV28 to TRBJ1-5, with 7 bases aligning to TRBD1. Germline lookup yields CDR1 MDHEN and CDR2 SYDVKM. The CDR3 covers 15 residues. J gave up 4 bases and V 4 bases, and 7 bases lay outside the gene matches. CDR3 sequence (DNA): TGTGCCAGCAGTTCGCGAGGGACAGCGAATCAGCCCCAGCATTTT. This codes for CASSSRGTANQPQHF.

This chain joins TRBV4-1 and TRBJ2-1, with 13 bases identical to TRBD2. CDR3 size: 17 residues. V shed 1 base, J shed 0 bases, and the junction held 0 bases outside the gene matches. The germline V gene has CDR1 MGHRA and CDR2 YSYEKL. CDR3 in DNA: TGCGCCAGCAGCCAAGGACTAGCGGGAGGCTCCTACAATGAGCAGTTCTTC. This sequence encodes CASSQGLAGGSYNEQFF.

This clone was observed a single time. The chain recombines TRBV5-1 with TRBJ2-7; D is uncertain. This CDR3 has 14 residues. The V gene's germline CDR1 is SGHRS and CDR2 YFSETQ. The V gene lost 0 bases and the J gene lost 5 bases, with 12 bases spanning the gap. CDR3 in DNA: TGCGCCAGCAGCTTGGGGCTACTATCGGACGAGCAGTACTTC. This gives the protein CASSLGLLSDEQYF. Complete variable domain (other parts from reference TRBV5-1 and TRBJ2-7): KAGVTQTPRYLIKTRGQQVTLSCSPISGHRSVSWYQQTPGQGLQFLFEYFSETQRNKGNFPGRFSGRQFSNSRSEMNVSTLELGDSALYLCASSLGLLSDEQYFGPGTRLTVT.

The CDR3 spells CASSQDRAGWGTGELFF. Written as DNA, the CDR3 is TGTGCCAGCAGCCAAGATAGGGCGGGATGGGGTACCGGGGAGCTGTTTTTT. The chain employs TRBV3-1 (or the pseudogene TRBV3-2) and TRBJ2-2; tentative D call: TRBD2 (6 bases). Germline CDR1 LGHDT, CDR2 YNNKEL (reference sequence). Trimming stripped 0 bases from V and 5 bases from J, with 16 bases between. The CDR3 consists of 17 residues.

The chain joins TRBV7-3 to TRBJ1-2; D possibly corresponds to TRBD1 (5 bases). The length of the CDR3 is 15 residues. Trimming cost V 0 bases and J 2 bases, with 10 bases left between them. Germline CDR1 and CDR2: SGHTA and FQGTGA. The chain's CDR3 is CASSLTGGSNYGYTF. CDR3 coding DNA: TGTGCCAGCAGCTTAACGGGGGGTTCCAACTATGGCTACACCTTC.